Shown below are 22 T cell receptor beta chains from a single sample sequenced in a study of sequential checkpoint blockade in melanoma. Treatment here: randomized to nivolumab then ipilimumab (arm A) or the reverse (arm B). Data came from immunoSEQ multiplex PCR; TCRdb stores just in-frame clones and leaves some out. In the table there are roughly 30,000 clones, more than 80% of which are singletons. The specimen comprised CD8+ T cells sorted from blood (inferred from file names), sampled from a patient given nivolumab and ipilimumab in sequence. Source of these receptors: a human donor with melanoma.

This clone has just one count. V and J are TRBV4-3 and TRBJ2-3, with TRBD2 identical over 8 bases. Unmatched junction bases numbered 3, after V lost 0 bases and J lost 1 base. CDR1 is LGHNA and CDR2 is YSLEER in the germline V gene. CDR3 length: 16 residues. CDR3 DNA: TGCGCCAGCAGCCAAGAGCCGGGACTAGGCACAGATACGCAGTATTTT. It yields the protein CASSQEPGLGTDTQYF.

This CDR3 reads CASSSGQYQETQYF. The CDR3 DNA reads TGTGCCAGCAGCTCCGGACAGTACCAAGAGACCCAGTACTTC. The rearrangement links TRBV7-2 to TRBJ2-5, with D perhaps matching TRBD1 (6 bases). The V end lost 4 bases, the J end lost 0 bases, and 9 bases lay between the germline ends. This CDR3 comprises 14 residues. The germline V gene has CDR1 SGHTA and CDR2 FQGNSA.

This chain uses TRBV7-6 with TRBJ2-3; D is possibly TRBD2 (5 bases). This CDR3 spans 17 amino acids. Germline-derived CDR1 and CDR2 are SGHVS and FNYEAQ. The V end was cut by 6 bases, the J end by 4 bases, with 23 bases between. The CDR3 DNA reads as TGTGCCAGCAGTTTTTTCGGTACTAGTATGACGGCAGATACGCAGTATTTT. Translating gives CASSFFGTSMTADTQYF.

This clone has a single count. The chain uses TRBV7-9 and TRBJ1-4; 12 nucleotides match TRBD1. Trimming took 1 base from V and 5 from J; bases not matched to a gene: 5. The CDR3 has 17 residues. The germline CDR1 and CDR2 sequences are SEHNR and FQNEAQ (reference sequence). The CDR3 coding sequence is TGTGCCAGCAGCTTAGGGGACAGGGGGCCAGGCAATGAAAAACTGTTTTTT. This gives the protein CASSLGDRGPGNEKLFF.

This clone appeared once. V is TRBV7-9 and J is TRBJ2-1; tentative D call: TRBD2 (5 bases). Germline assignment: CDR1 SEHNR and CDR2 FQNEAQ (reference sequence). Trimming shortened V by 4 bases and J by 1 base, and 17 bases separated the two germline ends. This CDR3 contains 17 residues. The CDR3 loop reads CASSSYPGRTSYNEQFF. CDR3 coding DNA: TGTGCCAGCAGCTCCTACCCTGGACGGACTTCCTACAATGAGCAGTTCTTC. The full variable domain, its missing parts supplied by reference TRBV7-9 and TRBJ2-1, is DTGVSQNPRHKITKRGQNVTFRCDPISEHNRLYWYRQTLGQGPEFLTYFQNEAQLEKSRLLSDRFSAERPKGSFSTLEIQRTEQGDSAMYLCASSSYPGRTSYNEQFFGPGTRLTVL.

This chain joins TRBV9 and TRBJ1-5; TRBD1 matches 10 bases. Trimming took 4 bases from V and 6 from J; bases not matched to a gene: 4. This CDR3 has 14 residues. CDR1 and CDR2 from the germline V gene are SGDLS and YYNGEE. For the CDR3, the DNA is TGTGCCAGCAGCTCCGGACAGGGGGGTCAGCCCCAGCATTTT. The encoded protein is CASSSGQGGQPQHF.

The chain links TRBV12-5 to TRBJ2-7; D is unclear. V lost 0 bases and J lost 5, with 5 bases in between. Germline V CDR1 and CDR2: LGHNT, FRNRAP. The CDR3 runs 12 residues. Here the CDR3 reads CASGLVVHEQYF. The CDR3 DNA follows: TGTGCTAGTGGTTTGGTCGTCCACGAGCAGTACTTC.

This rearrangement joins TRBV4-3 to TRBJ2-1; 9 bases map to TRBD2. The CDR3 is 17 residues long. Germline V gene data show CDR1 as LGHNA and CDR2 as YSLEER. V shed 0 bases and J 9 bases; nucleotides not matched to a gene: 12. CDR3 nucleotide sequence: TGCGCCAGCAGCCAAGAAGGTACTCTAGCGGGAAACCCTGAGCAGTTCTTC. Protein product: CASSQEGTLAGNPEQFF.

CDR3 amino acids: CASSEGRGAYEQYF. The CDR3 DNA follows: TGCGCCAGCAGTGAAGGGCGGGGGGCCTACGAGCAGTACTTC. The rearrangement uses TRBV10-2 and TRBJ2-7; 8 bases agree with TRBD2. The germline CDR1 and CDR2 sequences are WSHSY and SAAADI. The V gene end was trimmed by 3 bases and the J gene end by 2 bases; junction bases not matched to a gene: 3. The CDR3 has 14 amino acids.

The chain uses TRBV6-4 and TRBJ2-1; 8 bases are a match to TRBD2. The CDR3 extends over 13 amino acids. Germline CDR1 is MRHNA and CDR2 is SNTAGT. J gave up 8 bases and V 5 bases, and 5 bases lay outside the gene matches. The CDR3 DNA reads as TGTGCCAGCAGTTTAAGCGGGAGTGATGAGCAGTTCTTC. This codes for CASSLSGSDEQFF.

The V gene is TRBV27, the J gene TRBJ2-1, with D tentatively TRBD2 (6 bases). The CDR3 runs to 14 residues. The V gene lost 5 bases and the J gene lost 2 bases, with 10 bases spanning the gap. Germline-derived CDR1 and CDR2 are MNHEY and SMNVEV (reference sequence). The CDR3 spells CASSPRLAYNEQFF. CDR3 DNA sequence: TGTGCCAGCAGTCCAAGACTAGCCTACAATGAGCAGTTCTTC.

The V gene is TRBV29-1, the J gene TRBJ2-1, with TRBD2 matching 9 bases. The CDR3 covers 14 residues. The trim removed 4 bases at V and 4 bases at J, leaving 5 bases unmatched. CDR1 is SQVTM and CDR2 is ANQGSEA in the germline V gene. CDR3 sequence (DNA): TGCAGCGTTGGTCGGAGCGGGAGGTACAATGAGCAGTTCTTC. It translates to CSVGRSGRYNEQFF.

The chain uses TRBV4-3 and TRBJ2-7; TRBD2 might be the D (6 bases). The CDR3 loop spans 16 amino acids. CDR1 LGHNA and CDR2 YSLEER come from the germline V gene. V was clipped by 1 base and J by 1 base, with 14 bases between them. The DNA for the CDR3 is TGCGCCAGCAGCCAAGGAAGGGACTCCAGGTCCTACGAGCAGTACTTC. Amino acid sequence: CASSQGRDSRSYEQYF.

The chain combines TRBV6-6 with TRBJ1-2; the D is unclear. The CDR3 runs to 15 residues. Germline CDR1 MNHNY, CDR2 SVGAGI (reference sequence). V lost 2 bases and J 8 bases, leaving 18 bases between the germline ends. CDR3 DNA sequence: TGTGCCAGCAGTTACGAGGAGTTATGGGTTGGCGGCTACACCTTC. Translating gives CASSYEELWVGGYTF.

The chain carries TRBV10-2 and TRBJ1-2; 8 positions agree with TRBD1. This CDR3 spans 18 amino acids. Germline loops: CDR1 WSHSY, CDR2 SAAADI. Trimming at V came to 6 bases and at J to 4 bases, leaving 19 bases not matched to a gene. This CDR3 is CASRGTVKEDRVGYGYTF. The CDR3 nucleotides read TGCGCCAGCAGAGGGACCGTCAAGGAGGACAGGGTAGGCTATGGCTACACCTTC.

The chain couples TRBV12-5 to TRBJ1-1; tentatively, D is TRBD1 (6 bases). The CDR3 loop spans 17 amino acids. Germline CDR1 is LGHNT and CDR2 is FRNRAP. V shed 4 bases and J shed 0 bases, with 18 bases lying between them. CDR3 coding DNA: TGTGCTAGTGGTTACACAGGGTCGTCGTTCATGAACACTGAAGCTTTCTTT. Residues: CASGYTGSSFMNTEAFF.

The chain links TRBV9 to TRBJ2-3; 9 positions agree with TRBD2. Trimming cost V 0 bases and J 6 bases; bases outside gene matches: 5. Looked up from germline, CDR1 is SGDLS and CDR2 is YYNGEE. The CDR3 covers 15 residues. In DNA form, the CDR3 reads TGTGCCAGCAGCGTAGAAGGGACTAGCTTTGATACGCAGTATTTT. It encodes CASSVEGTSFDTQYF.

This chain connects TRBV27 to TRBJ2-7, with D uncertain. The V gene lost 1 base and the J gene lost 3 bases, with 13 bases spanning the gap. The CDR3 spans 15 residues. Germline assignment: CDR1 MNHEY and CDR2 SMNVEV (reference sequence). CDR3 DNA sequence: TGTGCCAGCAGTTTATTCCCCACGAGTCTCTACGAGCAGTACTTC. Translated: CASSLFPTSLYEQYF.

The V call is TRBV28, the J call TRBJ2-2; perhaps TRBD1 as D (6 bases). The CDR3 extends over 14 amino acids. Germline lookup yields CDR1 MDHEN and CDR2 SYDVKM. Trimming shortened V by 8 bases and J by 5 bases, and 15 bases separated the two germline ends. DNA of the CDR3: TGTGCCAGCGAGAGGGGGATAGGGACCGGGGAGCTGTTTTTT. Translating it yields CASERGIGTGELFF.

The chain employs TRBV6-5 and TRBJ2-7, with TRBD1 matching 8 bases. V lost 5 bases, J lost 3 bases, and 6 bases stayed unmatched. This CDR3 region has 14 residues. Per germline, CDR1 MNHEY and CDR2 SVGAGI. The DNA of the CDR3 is TGTGCCAGCAGTCCCGGGACAGGATTCTACGAGCAGTACTTC. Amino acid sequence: CASSPGTGFYEQYF.

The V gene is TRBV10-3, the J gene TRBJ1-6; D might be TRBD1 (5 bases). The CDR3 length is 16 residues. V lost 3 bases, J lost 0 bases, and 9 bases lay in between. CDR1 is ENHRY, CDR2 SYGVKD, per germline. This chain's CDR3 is CAISDGASSYNSPLHF. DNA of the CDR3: TGTGCCATCAGTGATGGGGCGAGCTCCTATAATTCACCCCTCCACTTT.

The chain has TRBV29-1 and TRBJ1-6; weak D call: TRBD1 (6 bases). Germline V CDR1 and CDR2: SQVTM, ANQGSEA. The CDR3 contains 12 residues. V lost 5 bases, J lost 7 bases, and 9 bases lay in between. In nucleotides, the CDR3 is TGCAGCGTTTCCACAGGGAATTCACCCCTCCACTTT. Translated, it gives CSVSTGNSPLHF.